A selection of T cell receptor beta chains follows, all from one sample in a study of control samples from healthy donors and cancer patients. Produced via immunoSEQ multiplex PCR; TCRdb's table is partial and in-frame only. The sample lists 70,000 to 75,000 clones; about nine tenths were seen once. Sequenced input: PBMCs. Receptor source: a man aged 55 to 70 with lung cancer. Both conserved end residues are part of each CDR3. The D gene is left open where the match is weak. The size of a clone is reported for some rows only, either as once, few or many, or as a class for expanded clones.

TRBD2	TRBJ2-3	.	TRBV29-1	TGCAGCGCCTTTCCAGCGGGGGGGTTCACAGATACGCAGTATTTT	CSAFPAGGFTDTQYF
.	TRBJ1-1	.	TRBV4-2	TGTGCCAGCAGCCAAAATGGGGGCAGAATGAACACTGAAGCTTTCTTT	CASSQNGGRMNTEAFF
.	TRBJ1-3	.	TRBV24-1	TGTGCCACCAGTGATGCCCCGGGCCCGAGAAACACCATATATTTT	CATSDAPGPRNTIYF
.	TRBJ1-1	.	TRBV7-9	TGTGCCAGCGCGGGAATGCTAGGCCCGAACACTGAAGCTTTCTTT	CASAGMLGPNTEAFF
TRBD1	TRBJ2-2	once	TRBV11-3	TGTGCCAGCAGCTTAGAAGGGGGCGTATACAACACCGGGGAGCTGTTTTTT	CASSLEGGVYNTGELFF
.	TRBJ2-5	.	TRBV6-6	TGTGCCAGCAGTTCTAGGATGTTTAACCAAGAGACCCAGTACTTC	CASSSRMFNQETQYF
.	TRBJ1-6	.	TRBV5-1	TGCGCCAGCAGCTTGGCCACGGGAGGCTCCTATAATTCACCCCTCCACTTT	CASSLATGGSYNSPLHF
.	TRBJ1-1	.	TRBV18	TGTGCCAGCTCACCACAGCAAGACACTGAAGCTTTCTTT	CASSPQQDTEAFF
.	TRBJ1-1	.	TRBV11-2	TGTGCCAGCAGCTTCTACAGGGAGTCAAGGTGGTATGCTTTCTTT	CASSFYRESRWYAFF
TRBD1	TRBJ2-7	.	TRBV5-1	TGCGCCAGCAACCCTTTTTCGGGACAGGGGGCCTACGAGCAGTACTTC	CASNPFSGQGAYEQYF
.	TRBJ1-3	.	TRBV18	TGTGCCAGCTCACCACCGAGCTACACGAGCTCTGGAAACACCATATATTTT	CASSPPSYTSSGNTIYF
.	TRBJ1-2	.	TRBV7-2	TGTGCCAGCAGCTTAGTCGGGGTCGGCTATGGCTACACCTTC	CASSLVGVGYGYTF
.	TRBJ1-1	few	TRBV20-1	TGCAGTGCTCCGCGGAACACTGAAGCTTTCTTT	CSAPRNTEAFF
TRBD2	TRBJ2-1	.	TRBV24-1	TGTGCCACCAGTGATTTGGGGGCTAGCGGGGCGAGAAATGAGCAGTTCTTC	CATSDLGASGARNEQFF
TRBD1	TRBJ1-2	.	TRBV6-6	TGTGCCAGCAGCTTGACAGGGCTCTATGGCTACACCTTC	CASSLTGLYGYTF
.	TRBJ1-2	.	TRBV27	TGTGCCAGCAGTTTATTCGCGGCCTATGGCTACACCTTC	CASSLFAAYGYTF
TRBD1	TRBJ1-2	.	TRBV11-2	TGTGCCAGCAGCTTATGGGCAGGGGGCTCTAACTATGGCTACACCTTC	CASSLWAGGSNYGYTF
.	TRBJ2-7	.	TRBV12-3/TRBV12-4	TGTGCCAGCAGCCAACCGGATATTTACGAGCAGTACTTC	CASSQPDIYEQYF
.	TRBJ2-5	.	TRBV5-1	TGCGCCAGCAGCTTGGACGAGACCCAGTACTTC	CASSLDETQYF
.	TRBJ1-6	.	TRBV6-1	TGTGCCAGCAGTGAGTGGGTGAGGGAGAGATCACCCCTCCACTTT	CASSEWVRERSPLHF
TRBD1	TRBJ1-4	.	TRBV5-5	TGTGCCAGTATGACAGGGTCGGGTCCCCCCGTGGGGGAAAAACTGTTTTTT	CASMTGSGPPVGEKLFF
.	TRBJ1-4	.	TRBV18	TGTGCCAGCTCACCAGTAGGAACCGGGGTAAAACTGTTTTTT	CASSPVGTGVKLFF
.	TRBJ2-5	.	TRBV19	TGTGCCAGTAGTCCACTCCAGGGACCAGCGGGGACCCAGTACTTC	CASSPLQGPAGTQYF
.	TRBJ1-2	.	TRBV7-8	TGTGCCAGCAGCTTACCAGGGTATGATGGCTACACCTTC	CASSLPGYDGYTF
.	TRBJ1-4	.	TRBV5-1	TGCGCCAGCAGCCCTAGAGGAGGGCAGGGGGAAAAACTGTTTTTT	CASSPRGGQGEKLFF
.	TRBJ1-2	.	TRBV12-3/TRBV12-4	TGTGCCAGCAGTTCACCTGTCAGGGCGGCTTACACCTTC	CASSSPVRAAYTF
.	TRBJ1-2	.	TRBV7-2	TGTGCCAGCACCTCGGAGTGGACAGCTAACTATGGCTACACCTTC	CASTSEWTANYGYTF
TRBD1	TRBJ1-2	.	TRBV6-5	TGTGCCAGCAGTTACTCCTCAACCGGGACAGGCGCTGGCTACACCTTC	CASSYSSTGTGAGYTF
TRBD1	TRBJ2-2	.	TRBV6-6	TGTGCCAGCAGGACGGGACAGGGGGCAACCGGGGAGCTGTTTTTT	CASRTGQGATGELFF
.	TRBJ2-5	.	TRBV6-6	TGTGCCAGCAGTTGGGACAAAGGGTACCAAGAGACCCAGTACTTC	CASSWDKGYQETQYF
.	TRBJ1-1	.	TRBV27	TGTGCCAGCAGTTCCGGCGCGGGGGCTAAAACTGAAGCTTTCTTT	CASSSGAGAKTEAFF
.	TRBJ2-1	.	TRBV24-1	TGTGCCACCAGTGAGCCACAGGGTCGGCGAAGCAATGAGCAGTTCTTC	CATSEPQGRRSNEQFF
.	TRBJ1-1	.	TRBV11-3	TGTGCCAGCAGCTTCACCTTGAACACTGAAGCTTTCTTT	CASSFTLNTEAFF
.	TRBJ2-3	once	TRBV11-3	TGTGCCAGCAGCCTACGCCAGGTAGATACGCAGTATTTT	CASSLRQVDTQYF
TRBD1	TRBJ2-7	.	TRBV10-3	TGTGCCATCAGTGAACCCAGGGGACAGGGATTCCACGAGCAGTACTTC	CAISEPRGQGFHEQYF
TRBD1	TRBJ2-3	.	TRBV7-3	TGTGCCAGCAGCTTGGGACAGACACCAACCTCTCAGGGTCAGTATTTT	CASSLGQTPTSQGQYF
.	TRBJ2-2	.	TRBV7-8	TGTGCCAGCAGCAACAGGAGGAACACCGGGGAGCTGTTTTTT	CASSNRRNTGELFF
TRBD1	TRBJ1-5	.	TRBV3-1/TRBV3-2	TGTGCCAGCAGCGCTGGACAGGGGAATAGGCAGCCCCAGCATTTT	CASSAGQGNRQPQHF
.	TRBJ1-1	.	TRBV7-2	TGTGCCAGCAGCGGAGGTATCGGTCAGGGCCACACTGAAGCTTTCTTT	CASSGGIGQGHTEAFF
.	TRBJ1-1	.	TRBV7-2	TGTGCCAGCAGCTACTCTGGGGGGAACACTGAAGCTTTCTTT	CASSYSGGNTEAFF
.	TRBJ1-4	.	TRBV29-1	TGCAGCGTGGTTACGGACAGTGTCGAAAAACTGTTTTTT	CSVVTDSVEKLFF
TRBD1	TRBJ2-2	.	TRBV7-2	TGTGCCAGCAGCTTACTCGGACAGGGGAACACCGGGGAGCTGTTTTTT	CASSLLGQGNTGELFF
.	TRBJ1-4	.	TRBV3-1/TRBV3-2	TGTGCCAGCAGCCAAGATGTCCGGGGGGCAGGTGAAAAACTGTTTTTT	CASSQDVRGAGEKLFF
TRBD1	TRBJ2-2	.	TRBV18	TGTGCCAGCTCACCTTGGGACAGGGAGACCGGGGAGCTGTTTTTT	CASSPWDRETGELFF
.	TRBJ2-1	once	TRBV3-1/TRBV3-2	TGTGCCAGCAGCCAAGTGAGTGGGGGGTTCGTATACAATGAGCAGTTCTTC	CASSQVSGGFVYNEQFF
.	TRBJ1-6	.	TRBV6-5	TGTGCCAGCAGTTACTCGGGGGCTTCTGATAATTCACCCCTCCACTTT	CASSYSGASDNSPLHF
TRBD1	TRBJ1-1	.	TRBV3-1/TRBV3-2	TGTGCCAGCATCATGACAGGGAGGTACACTGAAGCTTTCTTT	CASIMTGRYTEAFF
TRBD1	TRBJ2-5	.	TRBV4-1	TGCGCCAGCAGTATCGGGACAGGGTTAGAGACCCAGTACTTC	CASSIGTGLETQYF
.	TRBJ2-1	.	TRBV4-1	TGCGCCAGCAGCCAAGATAGCGCAGGGGCCGGGTACAATGAGCAGTTCTTC	CASSQDSAGAGYNEQFF
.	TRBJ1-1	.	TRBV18	TGTGCCAGCTCACCAGAGAGGTTCGCTGAAGCTTTCTTT	CASSPERFAEAFF